These 13 T cell receptor beta chains were all obtained from the same sample, sequenced in a study of blood T cell repertoires in COVID-19. Sequencing was performed with immunoSEQ multiplex PCR; in TCRdb, only in-frame clones are kept and a portion is missing. Of a few hundred thousand clones listed, about 89% are singletons. Input material: peripheral blood. Every receptor here comes from a woman aged 45 to 65 who had recovered from COVID-19.

V and J are TRBV29-1 and TRBJ1-1; the D gene is possibly TRBD1 (5 bases). Germline assignment: CDR1 SQVTM and CDR2 ANQGSEA. This CDR3 region has 13 residues. The V gene lost 7 bases and the J gene lost 1 base, with 13 bases spanning the gap. This chain's CDR3 is CSASSQGNTEAFF. Here the CDR3 DNA reads TGCAGCGCCTCTTCTCAGGGGAACACTGAAGCTTTCTTT.

The rearrangement links TRBV6-5 to TRBJ1-1; no firm D call. The CDR3 is 14 residues long. Looked up from germline, CDR1 is MNHEY and CDR2 is SVGAGI. Between the trimmed V and J ends, which lost 0 bases and 9 bases, there was a span of 14 bases. The chain's CDR3 is CASSYSPDTEKAFF. The CDR3 DNA sequence: TGTGCCAGCAGTTACTCTCCAGACACAGAGAAAGCTTTCTTT.

This clone was seen a single time. The J gene is TRBJ1-3, the V gene TRBV3-1 (or the pseudogene TRBV3-2); 8 bases match TRBD1. Germline assignment: CDR1 LGHDT and CDR2 YNNKEL (reference sequence). V trimming: 4 bases; J trimming: 0 bases; junction bases outside the gene matches: 5. The CDR3 contains 16 residues. The CDR3 DNA reads TGTGCCAGCAGCCGGGACAGGCCTAGCTCTGGAAACACCATATATTTT. Amino acids: CASSRDRPSSGNTIYF.

This rearrangement joins TRBV20-1 to TRBJ2-1; D call uncertain. CDR1 and CDR2 (germline): DFQATT, SNEGSKA (reference sequence). V shed 4 bases and J shed 9 bases, with 7 bases lying between them. CDR3 length: 10 amino acids. CDR3 protein: CSATYGEQFF. Written as DNA, the CDR3 is TGCAGTGCTACTTACGGTGAGCAGTTCTTC.

The rearrangement joins TRBV19 to TRBJ2-1; 14 bases are shared with TRBD2. After removal of 4 bases from V and 6 bases from J, the junction contained 5 bases not matched to a gene. Germline V gives CDR1 LNHDA, CDR2 SQIVND (reference sequence). The CDR3 length is 16 residues. The CDR3 nucleotides are TGTGCCAGTAGTACCGGGACTAGCGGGAGAGGCAATGAGCAGTTCTTC. Protein: CASSTGTSGRGNEQFF.

V usage is TRBV2 and J usage is TRBJ2-7; 8 positions agree with TRBD2. Germline CDR1 SNHLY, CDR2 FYNNEI. This CDR3 contains 12 residues. CDR3 nucleotide sequence: TGTGGGTGCGGGAGGTTCTCCTACGAGCAGTACTTC. This sequence encodes CGCGRFSYEQYF.

The chain carries TRBV6-2 or TRBV6-3 and TRBJ1-4; D not certain. The CDR3 spans 17 residues. CDR1 is MNHEY and CDR2 is SVGEGT in the germline V gene. V was pared by 1 base and J by 7 bases, with 19 bases between. CDR3 DNA sequence: TGTGCCAGCAGTTACTATTCGGGCAGGACGGGGAGTGAAAAACTGTTTTTT. Its translation is CASSYYSGRTGSEKLFF.

The chain employs TRBV10-1 and TRBJ2-1; 9 bases match TRBD1. This CDR3 is 15 amino acids long. J lost 9 bases, V lost 3 bases, and 9 bases had no gene match. Germline V gene lookup returns CDR1 WNHNN and CDR2 SYGVQD (reference sequence). CDR3 bases: TGCGCCAGCAGTGACTCCGGGACAGGGCTACGTGAGCAGTTCTTC. This codes for CASSDSGTGLREQFF.

This chain uses TRBV18 with TRBJ1-1; 9 bases match TRBD1. With 1 base clipped from V and 4 bases from J, the junction kept 4 bases outside the gene matches. CDR3 length: 15 amino acids. Germline values: CDR1 KGHSH, CDR2 LQKENI. The CDR3 sequence is CASSPRNRGPTEAFF. CDR3 coding DNA: TGTGCCAGCTCACCACGTAACAGGGGGCCCACTGAAGCTTTCTTT.

This clone was found once. The same CDR3 can be traced to other DNA sequences in this sample. The chain has TRBV20-1 and TRBJ1-3; no reliable D call. The V end was cut by 5 bases, the J end by 4 bases, with 3 bases between. The CDR3 covers 10 residues. From germline, CDR1 is DFQATT and CDR2 SNEGSKA (reference sequence). CDR3 in DNA: TGCAGTGCTTTAGGAAACACCATATATTTT. This codes for CSALGNTIYF.

In this sample, this clone turned up many times. The sample carries other DNA sequences with the same CDR3. This chain connects TRBV7-2 to TRBJ1-2; 11 bases map to TRBD1. V dropped 5 bases and J dropped 6; count of bases not matched to a gene: 5. The germline V gene has CDR1 SGHTA and CDR2 FQGNSA. The CDR3 is 14 amino acids. The CDR3 protein is CASSLGQGADGYTF. CDR3 bases: TGTGCCAGCAGCCTAGGACAGGGGGCCGATGGCTACACCTTC.

The V call is TRBV6-2 or TRBV6-3, the J call TRBJ1-2; 10 bases are a match to TRBD1. The J segment lost 13 bases and the V segment lost 6 bases, leaving 5 bases of the junction unmatched. This CDR3 is 11 amino acids long. Germline values: CDR1 MNHEY, CDR2 SVGEGT. The CDR3 coding sequence is TGTGCCAGCAGCCATCGGACAGGGGGCACCTTC. Protein product: CASSHRTGGTF.

A single count supports this clone. V is TRBV5-1 and J is TRBJ1-2; 8 nucleotides line up with TRBD1. CDR1 and CDR2 from the germline V gene are SGHRS and YFSETQ. V was pared by 4 bases and J by 6 bases, with 5 bases of the junction left unmatched. This CDR3 is built from 13 residues. The CDR3 nucleotides are TGCGCCAGCAGCCTACAGGGGGAGGATGGCTACACCTTC. This sequence encodes CASSLQGEDGYTF.